This TCR beta chain originates from a study of OX40 agonist ivuxolimab in advanced cancers. Some background on the complete study: The costimulatory receptor OX40 (CD134) was targeted by ivuxolimab, a fully human IgG2 agonistic monoclonal antibody. A male proportion of roughly 80% and a mean age of approximately 55 years, ranging from about 23 to 90, were recorded for the dose-escalation cohort. The monotherapy dose-escalation portion (N of about 52 patients) of the phase I ivuxolimab trial is reported in the paper. Intravenous ivuxolimab was administered to patients every 2 weeks at six dose levels: 0.01, 0.1, 0.3, 1.5, 3 and 10 mg/kg. Patients were allowed to have had prior anti-PD-1, anti-PD-L1 or anti-CTLA-4 therapy, and 40% of the dose-escalation patients had been treated with checkpoint inhibitors. The point of sequencing TCRbeta in the periphery was to test whether ivuxolimab changed TCR sequence diversity and drove clonal T-cell expansion. Among the 50 to 55 dose-escalation patients, around 20 had hepatocellular carcinoma, about 15 melanoma, 9 renal cell carcinoma and 9 head and neck cancer. Three dose-escalation patients achieved partial responses, one with hepatocellular carcinoma and two with cutaneous melanoma.

CDR1 and CDR2 were assigned from the germline V gene as LGHNA and YNFKEQ. The V end loses 1 base and the J end loses 7 bases, and a stretch of 11 bases separates them. Spanning cysteine to phenylalanine, the CDR3 consists of 14 amino acids. The read is trimmed to its CDR3 DNA, 42 bases read in frame from base 1. Genomic DNA was isolated from the sorted cells so that the TCRbeta CDR3 region could be sequenced. The immunoSEQ Assay was used to sequence the TCRbeta CDR3 regions. TCRdb mirrors the immuneACCESS table, restricted to in-frame sequences. Some clones are absent from its copies; in checked studies, under half trace to an unresolved V gene, and the reason for the others is unknown. The sample data list tens of thousands of clones, and 70% to 90% of these were observed just once. Of the sample, 2.5% falls within the top ten clones. General findings and caveats noted by the study authors: After ivuxolimab, more expanded clones were found on average in CD8+ T cells than in CD4+ T cells. Low levels of normalized T-cell clonal expansion were also seen in some nonresponding patients. The antigen specificity of the clonally expanded peripheral T cells was not determined. In partial responders in the 0.1-3.0 mg/kg groups, normalized peripheral clonal expansion was found to be among the lowest, especially among CD8+ T cells. Clonal expansion of both CD4+ and CD8+ blood T cells was observed from baseline to week 6 at doses 0.1 to 3.0 mg/kg.

On this clone: The antigen this receptor binds is unknown. Base qualities were left out, and no much larger clone turns up one base away.

Patients with a history of autoimmune disease or receiving systemic immunosuppression were excluded from the trial. Peripheral blood for TCR sequencing was collected from all dose cohorts at baseline, on cycle 4 day 1, and on cycle 7 day 1. Samples came from an open-label, multicenter, first-in-human phase I dose-escalation trial of ivuxolimab. The trial enrolled adults with locally advanced or metastatic head and neck squamous cell, hepatocellular, melanoma or renal cell carcinoma. Before TCR sequencing, CD4+ T cells and CD8+ T cells from peripheral blood were sorted into separate populations. The sequence came from an adult with an advanced solid tumor such as melanoma, head and neck, liver or kidney cancer. The chain couples TRBV4-2 to TRBJ2-1, with TRBD1 perhaps the D gene, on 5 matching bases. This specimen consisted of CD4+ or CD8+ T cells sorted from blood, obtained in a trial of the OX40 agonist ivuxolimab. The nucleotides read TGTGCCAGCAGCCAAGTCACCAAGGGGAATGAGCAGTTCTTC. The translation is CASSQVTKGNEQFF.